This T cell receptor beta chain appears in the sequencing data of a study of long-term antiretroviral therapy in people with HIV. Germline lookup yields CDR1 SGHTA and CDR2 FQGNSA. The length of the CDR3 is 14 residues. The germline V and J ends were trimmed by 0 bases and 8 bases, with 13 bases remaining between them. Runs used v3.0 of the immunoSEQ assay and were done at survey level. Measured with immunoSEQ multiplex PCR; TCRdb has only the in-frame clones, and not every one. This table holds about 28,000 clones, more than 75% found once. The TCR comes from a man aged 45 to 65 with HIV. The source was unsorted PBMCs, collected 2 years after starting antiretroviral therapy. The genes are TRBV7-2 and TRBJ1-2, with D perhaps TRBD1 (6 bases). The CDR3 coding sequence is TGTGCCAGCAGCTTAGCTTTACAGGGTGTCGGCTACACCTTC. Protein: CASSLALQGVGYTF.